This T cell receptor (beta chain) was retrieved from a study of T cell clones after liver transplantation (dated by TCRdb to the late 2010s). About the full investigation: The samples were obtained from ITN030ST, a randomized trial that attempted immunosuppression withdrawal within 2 years after liver transplantation. Donor-reactive T cell clones were identified by TCRbeta sequencing following a pre-transplant mixed lymphocyte reaction and were subsequently tracked in post-transplant blood. As an antigen-independent comparator for donor-reactive sequences, third party-reactive TCRbeta sequences were also identified from pre-transplant MLRs. Three of the eight recipients were HCV-positive; the others were transplanted for non-autoimmune, non-viral indications. The subjects received no induction therapy and were kept on standard immunosuppression until randomization at 12-24 months post-transplant. Tolerance was defined as complete withdrawal of immunosuppression for at least one year without a rise in liver enzymes beyond twice the upper limit of normal. Blood samples were taken pre-transplant, pre-randomization before withdrawal, and post-randomization after full withdrawal or failed withdrawal. The studied cohort comprised 8 liver transplant recipients, 3 classified as tolerant and 5 as non-tolerant.

The sample holds a few counts of this clone. Its antigen is currently not known. Base qualities are not at hand, and no much larger clone is one base apart. Beyond this particular receptor, the publication reports: When repertoire turnover was taken into account, detection of donor-reactive sequences was significantly reduced in 7 of 8 subjects for CD4 and in 8 of 8 subjects for CD8. The conclusions were considered preliminary, being limited by small, heterogeneous patient numbers and non-standardized post-transplant time points. Without allograft tissue specimens, donor-reactive T cells may have migrated into the graft rather than being deleted. In most of the 8 subjects, regardless of tolerance or HCV status, circulating donor-reactive CD4 TCRbeta sequences dropped significantly post-transplant. In two subjects, low numbers of available donor cells limited the measurable donor-reactive repertoire. Donor-reactive sequences declined more than third party-reactive ones, suggesting partial antigen-specific deletion unrelated to withdrawal success.

Unstimulated PBMCs, after thawing, were stained for CD3, CD4 and CD8 and then FACS-sorted into CD3+CD4+ and CD3+CD8+ populations. Randomization to immunosuppression withdrawal applied to every one of the 8 studied subjects. The Qiagen DNeasy Blood and Tissue Kit was used for genomic DNA isolation. V loses 0 bases at its end and J loses 3 bases; junction bases beyond the gene matches: 3. The CDR3 runs 15 residues from the cysteine to the phenylalanine. The retained sequence is limited to the CDR3, 45 bases, with the frame set at the first base. Reading the germline V gene gives CDR1 LGHNA and CDR2 YSLEER. High-throughput TCRbeta CDR3 sequencing of frozen genomic DNA was performed by immunoSEQ, with PCR amplification, mapping, bias correction and internal controls included. As for the original processing: Only productive rearrangements were retained, with each unique TCRbeta sequence defined by its CDR3 nucleotide sequence together with its V and J gene. Donor-reactive sequences required at least 5-fold expansion in CFSE-low cells versus unstimulated pre-transplant cells and at least 0.01% frequency. Minimum frequency thresholds were set for each subject on the basis of the unstimulated sample with the lowest template count, so that a detection power of at least 90% was ensured. Jensen-Shannon divergence between the top 1000 TCRbeta sequences post-transplant and pre-transplant was used to measure repertoire turnover. Two-sided Fisher's exact tests were used to test for changes in the detection of donor-reactive sequences. TCRdb limited this immuneACCESS table to in-frame rearrangements with V and J called. A share of clones is missing; checked studies link under half to unresolved V genes, and the rest is unexplained. V and J calls and clone size come straight from that table; D and trimming were deduced from the DNA. The sample table shows about 51,000 clones, and less than 90% are seen once. About 15% of the sample is taken by the ten largest.

This chain is built from TRBV4-3 and TRBJ2-5, with TRBD1 identical over 8 junction bases. The sequencing here drew on CD8+ T cells from blood, taken 12 months after liver transplant. The receptor was derived from a human patient who received a liver transplant. Some T cells may have been brought in with the graft after a transplant. The nucleotides read TGCGCCAGCAGCCAAGATTCGGGACAGGAAGAGACCCAGTACTTC. This codes for CASSQDSGQEETQYF.